This TCR beta chain was captured by sequencing in a study of cytomegalovirus exposure and HLA in healthy donors. Study-level background: Findings of an earlier analysis included roughly 110 million unique TCR beta sequences from about 180 million T cells.

Study-wide findings and caveats: TRBV6-2, TRBV6-3 and some other V segments were unresolvable in 87-base-pair reads. The availability of immune exposure information extended only to CMV serostatus.

PCR amplification relied on 60 Vbeta primers (plus 13 Jbeta primers). Original handling: Roughly 9.9 million shared chains were among the about 80 million unique TCR beta chains that a later analysis counted. The assay was immunoSEQ multiplex PCR, and TCRdb's table has in-frame clones only and misses some. V, J and clone size are taken as reported in that table, and D and trimming were inferred from the DNA itself. In the table there are under 55,000 clones, roughly 75% of which are singletons. On this clone itself: Its antigen is still unknown.

The germline V gene encodes CDR1 SGHVS and CDR2 FNYEAQ. J was trimmed by 6 bases and V by 1 base; bases with no gene match: 21. The CDR3 sequence is 19 residues long. This chain uses TRBV7-6 with TRBJ2-7; 7 bases align to TRBD1. The source of this sequence is a young man in good health and CMV-seropositive. Sequences were obtained from PBMCs. CDR3 nucleotides: TGTGCCAGCAGCTTAGTCCGGCGTGGAGCGACAGGGTTCCCCACCGAGCAGTACTTC. Translated, it gives CASSLVRRGATGFPTEQYF. Combining the CDR3 with reference TRBV7-6 and TRBJ2-7 gives the whole variable domain GAGVSQSPRYKVTKRGQDVALRCDPISGHVSLYWYRQALGQGPEFLTYFNYEAQQDKSGLPNDRFSAERPEGSISTLTIQRTEQRDSAMYRCASSLVRRGATGFPTEQYFGPGTRLTVT.